The sequence of this TCR beta chain was determined in a study of T cell repertoires in cytomegalovirus infection. Study-level background: A matching HLA type, together with CMV infection, was signaled by public TCR beta signatures.

About this clonotype: Antigen: not known.

From the reads, TCRdb called clonotypes with MiXCR, one entry per CDR3 protein. The sample yields about 570,000 distinct CDR3 sequences, roughly 42% seen once. This CDR3 contains 16 residues. Germline V gives CDR1 MNHNS, CDR2 SASEGT. The V end lost 6 bases, the J end lost 8 bases, and 22 bases lay between the germline ends. Sequenced here: cultured PBMCs, sampled from culture after CMV antigen stimulation. The rearrangement uses TRBV6-1 and TRBJ1-4, with D perhaps matching TRBD1 (5 bases). The sequence derives from a human donor in good health (CMV status not recorded). Some clones in this sample may be carry-over from other donors' samples. The DNA of the CDR3 is TGTGCCAGCAGCGCTAGCATTAGGAGTTGGGGCGAAAAACTGTTTTTT. It is translated as CASSASIRSWGEKLFF.